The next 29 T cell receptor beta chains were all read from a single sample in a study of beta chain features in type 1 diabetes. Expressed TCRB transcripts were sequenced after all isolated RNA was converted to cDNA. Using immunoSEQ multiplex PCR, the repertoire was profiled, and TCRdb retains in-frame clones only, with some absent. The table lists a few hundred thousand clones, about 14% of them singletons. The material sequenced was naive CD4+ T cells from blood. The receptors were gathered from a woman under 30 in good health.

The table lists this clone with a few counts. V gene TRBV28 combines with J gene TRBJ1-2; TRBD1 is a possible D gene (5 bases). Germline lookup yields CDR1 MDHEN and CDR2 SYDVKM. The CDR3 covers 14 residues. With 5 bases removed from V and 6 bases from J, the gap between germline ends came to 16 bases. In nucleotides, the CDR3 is TGTGCCAGCAGTCGCAGGGTACTTGGGGATGGCTACACCTTC. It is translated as CASSRRVLGDGYTF.

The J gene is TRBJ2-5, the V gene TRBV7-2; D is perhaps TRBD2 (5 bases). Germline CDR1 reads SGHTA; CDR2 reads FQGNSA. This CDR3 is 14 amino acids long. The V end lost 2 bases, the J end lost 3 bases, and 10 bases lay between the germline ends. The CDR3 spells CASSLNTGKETQYF. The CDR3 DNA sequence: TGTGCCAGCAGCTTAAACACGGGAAAAGAGACCCAGTACTTC. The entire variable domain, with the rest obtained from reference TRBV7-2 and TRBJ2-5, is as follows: GAGVSQSPSNKVTEKGKDVELRCDPISGHTALYWYRQSLGQGLEFLIYFQGNSAPDKSGLPSDRFSAERTGGSVSTLTIQRTQQEDSAVYLCASSLNTGKETQYFGPGTRLLVL.

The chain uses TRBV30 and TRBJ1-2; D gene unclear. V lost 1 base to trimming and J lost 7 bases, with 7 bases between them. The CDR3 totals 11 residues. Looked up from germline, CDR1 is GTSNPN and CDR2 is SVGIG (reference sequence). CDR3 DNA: TGTGCCTGGAGTGGGTCGGTTGGCTACACCTTC. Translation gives CAWSGSVGYTF.

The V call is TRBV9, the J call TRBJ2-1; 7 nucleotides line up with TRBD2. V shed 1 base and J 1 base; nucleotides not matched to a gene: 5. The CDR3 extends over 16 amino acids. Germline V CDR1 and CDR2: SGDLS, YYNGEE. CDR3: CASSVLGLGSYNEQFF. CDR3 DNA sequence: TGTGCCAGCAGCGTACTAGGACTAGGGTCCTACAATGAGCAGTTCTTC.

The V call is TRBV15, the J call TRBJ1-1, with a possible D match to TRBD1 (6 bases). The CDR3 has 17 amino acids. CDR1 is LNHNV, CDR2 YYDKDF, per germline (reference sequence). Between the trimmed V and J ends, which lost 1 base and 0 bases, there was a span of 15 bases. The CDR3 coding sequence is TGTGCCACCAGCAGAGGGTGGGGGGGCAGCGTGAACACTGAAGCTTTCTTT. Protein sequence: CATSRGWGGSVNTEAFF.

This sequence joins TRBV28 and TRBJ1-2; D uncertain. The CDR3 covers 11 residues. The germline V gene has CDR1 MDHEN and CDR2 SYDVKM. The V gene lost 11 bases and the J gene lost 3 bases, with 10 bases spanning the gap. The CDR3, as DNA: TGTGCCTCAGGTTCCGACTATGGCTACACCTTC. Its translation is CASGSDYGYTF.

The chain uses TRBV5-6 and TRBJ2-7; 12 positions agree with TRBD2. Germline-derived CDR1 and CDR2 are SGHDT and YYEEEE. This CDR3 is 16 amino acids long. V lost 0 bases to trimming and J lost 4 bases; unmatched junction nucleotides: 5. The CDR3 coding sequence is TGTGCCAGCAGCTTGGGACTAGCGGGGGCCAAGTACGAGCAGTACTTC. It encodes CASSLGLAGAKYEQYF.

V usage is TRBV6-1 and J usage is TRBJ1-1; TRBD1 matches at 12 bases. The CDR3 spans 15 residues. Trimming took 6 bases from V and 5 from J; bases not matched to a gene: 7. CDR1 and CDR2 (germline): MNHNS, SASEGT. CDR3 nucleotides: TGTGCCAGCAGCCGGGACAGGGGGCAGGATACTGAAGCTTTCTTT. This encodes CASSRDRGQDTEAFF.

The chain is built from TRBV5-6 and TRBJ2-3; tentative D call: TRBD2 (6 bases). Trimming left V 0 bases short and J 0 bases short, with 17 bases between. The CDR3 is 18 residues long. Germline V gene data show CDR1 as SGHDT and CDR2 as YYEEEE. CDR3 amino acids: CASSLGIRERISTDTQYF. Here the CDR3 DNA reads TGTGCCAGCAGCTTGGGAATCCGGGAGAGGATCAGCACAGATACGCAGTATTTT. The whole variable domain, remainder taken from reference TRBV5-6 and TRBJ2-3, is DAGVTQSPTHLIKTRGQQVTLRCSPKSGHDTVSWYQQALGQGPQFIFQYYEEEERQRGNFPDRFSGHQFPNYSSELNVNALLLGDSALYLCASSLGIRERISTDTQYFGPGTRLTVL.

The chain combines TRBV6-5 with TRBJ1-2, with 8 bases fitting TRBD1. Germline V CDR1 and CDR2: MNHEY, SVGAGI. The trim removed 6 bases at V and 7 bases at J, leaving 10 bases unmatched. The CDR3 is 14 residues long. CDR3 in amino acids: CASSTTGDTRGYTF. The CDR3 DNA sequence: TGTGCCAGCAGCACGACAGGGGATACGCGTGGCTACACCTTC.

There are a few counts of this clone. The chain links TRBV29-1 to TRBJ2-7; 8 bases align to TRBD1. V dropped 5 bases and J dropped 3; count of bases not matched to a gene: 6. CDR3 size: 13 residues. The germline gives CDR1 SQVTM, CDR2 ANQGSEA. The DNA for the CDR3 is TGCAGCGTTAAGGGACAGGCGATCTACGAGCAGTACTTC. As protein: CSVKGQAIYEQYF.

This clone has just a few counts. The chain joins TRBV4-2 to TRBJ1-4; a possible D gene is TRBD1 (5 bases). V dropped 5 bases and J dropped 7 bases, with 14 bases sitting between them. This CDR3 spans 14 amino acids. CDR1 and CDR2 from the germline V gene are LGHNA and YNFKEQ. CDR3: CASSVRDSSEKLFF. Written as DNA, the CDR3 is TGTGCCAGCAGCGTCAGGGATTCGAGTGAAAAACTGTTTTTT.

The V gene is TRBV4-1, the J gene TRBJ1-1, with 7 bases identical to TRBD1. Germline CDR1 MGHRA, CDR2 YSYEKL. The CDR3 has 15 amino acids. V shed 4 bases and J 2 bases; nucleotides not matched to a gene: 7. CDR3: CASSPFNRGNTEAFF. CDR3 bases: TGCGCCAGCAGCCCTTTTAACAGGGGCAACACTGAAGCTTTCTTT.

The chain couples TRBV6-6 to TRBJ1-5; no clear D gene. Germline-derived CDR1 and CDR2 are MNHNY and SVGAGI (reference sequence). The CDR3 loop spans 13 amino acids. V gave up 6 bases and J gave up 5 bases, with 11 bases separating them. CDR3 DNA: TGTGCCAGCAGCCCAAATCAATATCAGCCCCAGCATTTT. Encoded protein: CASSPNQYQPQHF.

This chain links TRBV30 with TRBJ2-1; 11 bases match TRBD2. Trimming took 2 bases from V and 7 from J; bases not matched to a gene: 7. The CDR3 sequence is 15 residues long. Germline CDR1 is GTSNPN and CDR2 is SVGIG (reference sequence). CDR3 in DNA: TGTGCCTGGAGTCCTGGACTAGCGGGTAGGAATGAGCAGTTCTTC. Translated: CAWSPGLAGRNEQFF.

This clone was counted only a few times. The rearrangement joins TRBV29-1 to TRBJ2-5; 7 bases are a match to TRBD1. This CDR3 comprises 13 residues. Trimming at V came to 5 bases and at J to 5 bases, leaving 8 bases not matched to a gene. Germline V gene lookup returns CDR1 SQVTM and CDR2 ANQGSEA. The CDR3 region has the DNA TGCAGCGTTCAAAGGGACAGCCGGGAGACCCAGTACTTC. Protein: CSVQRDSRETQYF. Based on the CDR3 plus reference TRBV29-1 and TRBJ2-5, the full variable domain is SAVISQKPSRDICQRGTSLTIQCQVDSQVTMMFWYRQQPGQSLTLIATANQGSEATYESGFVIDKFPISRPNLTFSTLTVSNMSPEDSSIYLCSVQRDSRETQYFGPGTRLLVL.

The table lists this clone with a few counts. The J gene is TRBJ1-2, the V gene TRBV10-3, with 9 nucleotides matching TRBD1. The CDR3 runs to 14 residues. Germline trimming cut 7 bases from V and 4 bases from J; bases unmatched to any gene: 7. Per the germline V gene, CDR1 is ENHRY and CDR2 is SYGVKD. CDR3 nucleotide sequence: TGTGCCATCACCGGGCCGGGACAGGGCTATGGCTACACCTTC. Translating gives CAITGPGQGYGYTF.

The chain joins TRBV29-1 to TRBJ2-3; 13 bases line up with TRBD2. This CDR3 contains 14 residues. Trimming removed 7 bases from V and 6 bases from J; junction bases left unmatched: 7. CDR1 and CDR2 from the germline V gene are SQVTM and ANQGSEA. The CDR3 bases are TGCAGCGGCACGACTAGCGGGAGGCCGGATACGCAGTATTTT. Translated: CSGTTSGRPDTQYF.

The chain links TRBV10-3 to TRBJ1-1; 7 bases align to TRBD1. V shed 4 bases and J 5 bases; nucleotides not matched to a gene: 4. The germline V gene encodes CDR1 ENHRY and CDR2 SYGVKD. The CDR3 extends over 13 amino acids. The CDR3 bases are TGTGCCATCAGTGGACAGGGACGAACTGAAGCTTTCTTT. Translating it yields CAISGQGRTEAFF.

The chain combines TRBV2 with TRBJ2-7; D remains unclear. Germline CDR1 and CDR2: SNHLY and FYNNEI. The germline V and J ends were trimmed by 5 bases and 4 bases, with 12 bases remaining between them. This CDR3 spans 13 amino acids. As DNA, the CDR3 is TGTGCCAGCAGTATAGAGAACCGATACGAGCAGTACTTC. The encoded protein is CASSIENRYEQYF.

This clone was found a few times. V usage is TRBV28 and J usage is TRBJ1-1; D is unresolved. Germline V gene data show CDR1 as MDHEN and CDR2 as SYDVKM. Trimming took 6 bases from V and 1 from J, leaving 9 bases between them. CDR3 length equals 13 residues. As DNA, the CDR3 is TGTGCCAGCAGGCAGAGGGCGAACACTGAAGCTTTCTTT. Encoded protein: CASRQRANTEAFF.

CDR3 sequence reads: CASSPDRVRTDTQYF. As DNA, the CDR3 is TGTGCCAGCTCACCCGACAGGGTGCGCACAGATACGCAGTATTTT. The chain joins TRBV18 to TRBJ2-3, with 7 bases matching TRBD1. CDR1 is KGHSH, CDR2 LQKENI, per germline. This CDR3 comprises 15 residues. The V and J ends lost 3 bases and 1 base, in that order; junction bases with no gene match: 4.

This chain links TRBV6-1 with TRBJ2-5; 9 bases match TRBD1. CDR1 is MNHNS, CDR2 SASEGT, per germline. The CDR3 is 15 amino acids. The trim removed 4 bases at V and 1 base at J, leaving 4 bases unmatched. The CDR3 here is CASSATGGTQETQYF. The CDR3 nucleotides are TGTGCCAGCAGTGCGACAGGGGGTACCCAAGAGACCCAGTACTTC.

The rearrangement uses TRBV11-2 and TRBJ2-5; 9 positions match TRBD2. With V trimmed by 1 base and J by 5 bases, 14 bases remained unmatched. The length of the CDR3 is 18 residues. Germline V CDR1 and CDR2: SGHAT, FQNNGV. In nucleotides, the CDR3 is TGTGCCAGCAGCTTAGGAGGGTTGGCGGGAGGGCCAGGGGAGACCCAGTACTTC. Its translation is CASSLGGLAGGPGETQYF.

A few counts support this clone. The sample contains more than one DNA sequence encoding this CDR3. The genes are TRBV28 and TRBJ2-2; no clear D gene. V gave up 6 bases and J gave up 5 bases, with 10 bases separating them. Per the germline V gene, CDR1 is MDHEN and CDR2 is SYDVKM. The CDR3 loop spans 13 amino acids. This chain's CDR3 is CASRPTVTGELFF. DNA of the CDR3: TGTGCCAGCAGACCAACGGTGACCGGGGAGCTGTTTTTT.

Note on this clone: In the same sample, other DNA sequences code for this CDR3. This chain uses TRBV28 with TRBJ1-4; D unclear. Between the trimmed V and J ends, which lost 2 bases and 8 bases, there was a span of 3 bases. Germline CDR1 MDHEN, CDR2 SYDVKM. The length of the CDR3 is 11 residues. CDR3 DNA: TGTGCCAGCAGTTTAGAGGAAAAACTGTTTTTT. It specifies CASSLEEKLFF.

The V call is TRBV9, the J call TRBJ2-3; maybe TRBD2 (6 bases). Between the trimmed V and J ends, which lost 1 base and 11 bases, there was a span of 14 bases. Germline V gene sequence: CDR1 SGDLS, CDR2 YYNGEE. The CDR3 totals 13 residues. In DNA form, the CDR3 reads TGTGCCAGCAGCGTAAGGGAGGCGGGAAGGCAGTATTTT. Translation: CASSVREAGRQYF.

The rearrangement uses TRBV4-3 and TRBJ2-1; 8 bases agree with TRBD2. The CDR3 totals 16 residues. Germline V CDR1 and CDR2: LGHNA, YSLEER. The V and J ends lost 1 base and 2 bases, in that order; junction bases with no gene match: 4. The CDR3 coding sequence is TGCGCCAGCAGCCAAGGGAGCGGGAGAACCTACAATGAGCAGTTCTTC. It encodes CASSQGSGRTYNEQFF.

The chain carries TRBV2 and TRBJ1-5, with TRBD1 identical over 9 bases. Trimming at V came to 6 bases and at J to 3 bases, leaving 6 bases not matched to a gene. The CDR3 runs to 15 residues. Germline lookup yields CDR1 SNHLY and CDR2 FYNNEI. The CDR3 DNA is TGTGCCAGCAGGAGGACAGGGGTTGCCAATCAGCCCCAGCATTTT. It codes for CASRRTGVANQPQHF.